These 19 T cell receptor beta chains were sequenced from one sample in a study of shared clonotypes between healthy human individuals. Clones were read by immunoSEQ multiplex PCR, and TCRdb kept only the in-frame ones, dropping some. This table has over 400,000 clones, roughly 95% appearing once. Sequencing was carried out using naive CD4+ T cells sorted from blood. Regarding subset: CD45RA+ positively selected. The receptors originated from a woman aged 30 to 39 in good health.

This rearrangement joins TRBV28 to TRBJ2-1; D gene unclear. V dropped 2 bases and J dropped 4 bases, with 3 bases sitting between them. There are 12 residues in the CDR3. Germline CDR1 is MDHEN and CDR2 is SYDVKM. CDR3 amino acids: CASSLKYNEQFF. The DNA of the CDR3 is TGTGCCAGCAGTTTAAAGTACAATGAGCAGTTCTTC.

V and J are TRBV30 and TRBJ2-1; no clear D gene. The V gene's germline CDR1 is GTSNPN and CDR2 SVGIG (reference sequence). This CDR3 contains 14 residues. V dropped 2 bases and J dropped 8 bases, with 16 bases sitting between them. CDR3 sequence reads: CAWSPRSVLHEQFF. In DNA form, the CDR3 reads TGTGCCTGGAGTCCCCGGTCGGTATTGCATGAGCAGTTCTTC.

The rearrangement links TRBV19 to TRBJ2-7; 8 bases agree with TRBD1. The germline V gene encodes CDR1 LNHDA and CDR2 SQIVND (reference sequence). The trim removed 5 bases at V and 2 bases at J, leaving 14 bases unmatched. The CDR3 has 17 amino acids. The CDR3 reads CASSSRAAPDRAYEQYF. The CDR3 nucleotides are TGTGCCAGTAGTTCCCGCGCCGCCCCGGACAGGGCCTACGAGCAGTACTTC.

The chain couples TRBV7-9 to TRBJ1-1; D is uncertain. Germline V CDR1 and CDR2: SEHNR, FQNEAQ (reference sequence). The CDR3 loop spans 16 amino acids. The V end was cut by 4 bases, the J end by 0 bases, with 15 bases between. The CDR3 coding sequence is TGTGCCAGCAGCTCGTCGTTTACCCTCGTGAACACTGAAGCTTTCTTT. It encodes CASSSSFTLVNTEAFF. Full variable domain (rest looked up from reference TRBV7-9 and TRBJ1-1): DTGVSQNPRHKITKRGQNVTFRCDPISEHNRLYWYRQTLGQGPEFLTYFQNEAQLEKSRLLSDRFSAERPKGSFSTLEIQRTEQGDSAMYLCASSSSFTLVNTEAFFGQGTRLTVV.

The genes are TRBV28 and TRBJ2-7, with 13 positions matching TRBD2. V lost 3 bases and J lost 2; bases outside the gene matches: 13. The CDR3 is 19 amino acids. Germline V gene data show CDR1 as MDHEN and CDR2 as SYDVKM. CDR3 in DNA: TGTGCCAGCAGTTTGGTTCTGGGACTAGCGGGAAGGTCGACCTACGAGCAGTACTTC. It codes for CASSLVLGLAGRSTYEQYF.

The chain joins TRBV7-9 to TRBJ1-4; D gene ambiguous. Germline assignment: CDR1 SEHNR and CDR2 FQNEAQ (reference sequence). The CDR3 has 14 residues. V gave up 0 bases and J gave up 6 bases, with 8 bases separating them. The CDR3 DNA reads as TGTGCCAGCAGCTTAGCGCCCCTGGATGAAAAACTGTTTTTT. It encodes CASSLAPLDEKLFF.

J is TRBJ2-5 and V is TRBV18; possible D gene TRBD1, 5 bases. CDR3 length: 16 residues. Germline CDR1 KGHSH, CDR2 LQKENI. V lost 4 bases and J 3 bases, leaving 18 bases between the germline ends. The chain's CDR3 is CASSLIFSQGEETQYF. In nucleotides, the CDR3 is TGTGCCAGCTCACTAATATTCTCGCAGGGCGAAGAGACCCAGTACTTC.

J is TRBJ2-3 and V is TRBV27; D is perhaps TRBD2 (6 bases). The CDR3 extends over 16 amino acids. The V and J ends lost 0 bases and 4 bases respectively, with 14 bases between them. CDR1 and CDR2 from the germline V gene are MNHEY and SMNVEV (reference sequence). CDR3 protein: CASSLSGRISSDTQYF. CDR3 sequence (DNA): TGTGCCAGCAGTTTATCAGGGAGGATCAGCTCAGATACGCAGTATTTT.

This clone was picked up one time. The chain uses TRBV6-1 and TRBJ2-3, with D maybe TRBD2 (5 bases). Germline V gene sequence: CDR1 MNHNS, CDR2 SASEGT. V was pared by 3 bases and J by 3 bases, with 16 bases between. CDR3 length: 16 residues. CDR3 sequence reads: CASSDMVRRTTDTQYF. In DNA, the CDR3 is TGTGCCAGCAGTGATATGGTGAGAAGGACTACAGATACGCAGTATTTT.

The V and J genes are TRBV4-1 and TRBJ2-1, with D uncertain. This CDR3 comprises 15 residues. V was cut by 3 bases and J by 8 bases, with 17 bases left in between. Per the germline V gene, CDR1 is MGHRA and CDR2 is YSYEKL. CDR3 sequence (DNA): TGCGCCAGCAGCCAGCTTGCGGCCATCACGCATGAGCAGTTCTTC. Encoded protein: CASSQLAAITHEQFF.

The chain is built from TRBV11-2 and TRBJ2-5, with 9 nucleotides matching TRBD2. The germline gives CDR1 SGHAT, CDR2 FQNNGV. V was pared by 1 base and J by 5 bases, with 5 bases of the junction left unmatched. The CDR3 runs to 15 residues. CDR3 sequence (DNA): TGTGCCAGCAGCTTAGTGCGGGGGGGATTTGAGACCCAGTACTTC. Amino acids: CASSLVRGGFETQYF.

The chain carries TRBV10-2 and TRBJ2-1, with 8 bases identical to TRBD2. CDR1 and CDR2 (germline): WSHSY, SAAADI. V lost 6 bases, J lost 6 bases, and 4 bases stayed unmatched. The CDR3 length is 13 residues. CDR3 DNA: TGCGCCAGCAGAACAGGGACTAGCAATGAGCAGTTCTTC. It is translated as CASRTGTSNEQFF.

This clone occurred a few times. J is TRBJ1-2 and V is TRBV13; TRBD1 might be the D (6 bases). CDR3 length equals 14 residues. The ends were cut back, 5 bases at V and 4 bases at J, with 14 bases in the middle. The germline gives CDR1 PRHDT, CDR2 FYEKMQ (reference sequence). This CDR3 is CASSPRTEPYGYTF. DNA for the CDR3: TGTGCCAGCAGCCCGAGGACAGAACCCTATGGCTACACCTTC.

The V gene is TRBV7-9, the J gene TRBJ1-3; D remains unclear. With 3 bases removed from V and 1 base from J, the gap between germline ends came to 10 bases. Germline V gene sequence: CDR1 SEHNR, CDR2 FQNEAQ (reference sequence). This CDR3 has 15 residues. The CDR3 DNA reads as TGTGCCAGCAGCTTGGGTCGGGAGTCTGGAAACACCATATATTTT. This sequence encodes CASSLGRESGNTIYF.

The chain combines TRBV15 with TRBJ2-2; D not resolved. The CDR3 spans 14 residues. Germline CDR1 reads LNHNV; CDR2 reads YYDKDF (reference sequence). The germline V and J ends were trimmed by 4 bases and 7 bases, with 13 bases remaining between them. CDR3 nucleotide sequence: TGTGCCACCAGCAATGGGGTCACCAGCGGGGAGCTGTTTTTT. Encoded protein: CATSNGVTSGELFF.

This chain uses TRBV13 with TRBJ2-6; D is unclear. The CDR3 spans 17 residues. V lost 1 base, J lost 3 bases, and 13 bases lay in between. Per germline, CDR1 PRHDT and CDR2 FYEKMQ (reference sequence). CDR3 in amino acids: CASSLDGLTLGANVLTF. In nucleotides, the CDR3 is TGTGCCAGCAGCTTAGACGGCCTCACCCTTGGGGCCAACGTCCTGACTTTC.

This chain connects TRBV11-2 to TRBJ1-5; the D is unclear. CDR1 and CDR2 (germline): SGHAT, FQNNGV. V was trimmed by 5 bases and J by 4 bases, leaving 9 bases between them. This CDR3 has 13 residues. DNA for the CDR3: TGTGCCAGCAGCCTATTGGATAATCAGCCCCAGCATTTT. Translation: CASSLLDNQPQHF.

This sequence joins TRBV4-1 and TRBJ1-2, with 9 bases fitting TRBD1. Per the germline V gene, CDR1 is MGHRA and CDR2 is YSYEKL. Trimming at V came to 3 bases and at J to 8 bases, leaving 7 bases not matched to a gene. The CDR3 spans 14 residues. The CDR3 region is CASSHGQGSGGYTF. CDR3 coding DNA: TGCGCCAGCAGCCACGGACAGGGGAGCGGCGGCTACACCTTC.

V usage is TRBV25-1 and J usage is TRBJ2-1; perhaps TRBD2 as D (6 bases). Trimming left V 5 bases short and J 4 bases short, with 15 bases between. The CDR3 has 15 residues. Per the germline V gene, CDR1 is MGHDK and CDR2 is SYGVNS. The CDR3 sequence: CASSTKEGLYNEQFF. CDR3 nucleotide sequence: TGTGCCAGCAGTACCAAGGAAGGACTATACAATGAGCAGTTCTTC.